Below, 15 T cell receptor beta chains from the same sample are listed, as sequenced in a study of early T cells in non-severe SARS-CoV-2 infection (dated by TCRdb to the early 2020s). Library method: 5' RACE. The reads were generated on a NextSeq 500. TCRdb reprocessed the public reads (quality trimming at Q25 with fastp, clone calling with MiXCR) and kept in-frame beta chains. Entries are consolidated by CDR3 protein sequence, retaining the most common genes and DNA. This sample gives under 60,000 distinct CDR3 sequences in total; 9.3% of them show up just once. The ten top clones hold less than 25% of the sample. Sample: whole blood. These receptors were taken from an adult who was a healthcare worker with PCR-confirmed SARS-CoV-2 infection or an uninfected control (not recorded which).

The chain combines TRBV7-2 with TRBJ2-3, with D perhaps matching TRBD2 (6 bases). The germline gives CDR1 SGHTA, CDR2 FQGNSA. V was shortened by 5 bases and J by 2 bases, with 14 bases between the two germline ends. The CDR3 loop spans 15 amino acids. CDR3 DNA sequence: TGTGCCAGCAGCCTTGGCGGGGTTCCCACAGATACGCAGTATTTT. Its protein product is CASSLGGVPTDTQYF.

Many counts were recorded for this clonotype. The chain combines TRBV7-2 with TRBJ2-2; D perhaps matches TRBD2 (5 bases). The CDR3 extends over 14 amino acids. The V end lost 3 bases, the J end lost 5 bases, and 10 bases lay between the germline ends. Germline V gene data show CDR1 as SGHTA and CDR2 as FQGNSA. The CDR3 sequence is CASSFRGSTGELFF. Written as DNA, the CDR3 is TGTGCCAGCAGCTTCCGGGGTAGTACCGGGGAGCTGTTTTTT. Using reference TRBV7-2 and TRBJ2-2 for the parts outside the CDR3, the full variable domain is GAGVSQSPSNKVTEKGKDVELRCDPISGHTALYWYRQSLGQGLEFLIYFQGNSAPDKSGLPSDRFSAERTGGSVSTLTIQRTQQEDSAVYLCASSFRGSTGELFFGEGSRLTVL.

J is TRBJ2-5 and V is TRBV5-1; D remains unclear. Germline-derived CDR1 and CDR2 are SGHRS and YFSETQ. The CDR3 is 16 amino acids. Trimming shortened V by 2 bases and J by 1 base, and 15 bases separated the two germline ends. The DNA for the CDR3 is TGCGCCAGCAGCTTATCTTTCGGCCCACTCCAAGAGACCCAGTACTTC. Translated: CASSLSFGPLQETQYF. The whole variable domain, remainder taken from reference TRBV5-1 and TRBJ2-5, is KAGVTQTPRYLIKTRGQQVTLSCSPISGHRSVSWYQQTPGQGLQFLFEYFSETQRNKGNFPGRFSGRQFSNSRSEMNVSTLELGDSALYLCASSLSFGPLQETQYFGPGTRLLVL.

V and J are TRBV10-2 and TRBJ1-3, with 8 positions matching TRBD1. This CDR3 comprises 14 residues. The germline gives CDR1 WSHSY, CDR2 SAAADI. V shed 6 bases and J 3 bases; nucleotides not matched to a gene: 4. CDR3 in amino acids: CASSRGLDGNTIYF. The CDR3 DNA sequence: TGCGCCAGCAGCAGGGGGCTAGATGGAAACACCATATATTTT.

This clonotype was picked up many times. The CDR3 DNA is TGTGCCAGCAGCCCCCCGGGGACGGGGGGGGCAGAGACCCAGTACTTC. Translating it yields CASSPPGTGGAETQYF. This chain uses TRBV7-8 with TRBJ2-5; 8 nucleotides align to TRBD2. This CDR3 is 16 amino acids long. V trimming: 5 bases; J trimming: 4 bases; junction bases outside the gene matches: 12. Germline V lookup: CDR1 SGHVS, CDR2 FQNEAQ.

This clonotype has at least ten counts. The rearrangement joins TRBV10-2 to TRBJ1-1; 7 bases are a match to TRBD1. V was pared by 6 bases and J by 1 base, with 8 bases of the junction left unmatched. The germline V gene has CDR1 WSHSY and CDR2 SAAADI. This CDR3 has 15 residues. The CDR3 protein is CASRKTGVENTEAFF. CDR3 nucleotides: TGCGCCAGCAGGAAAACAGGGGTAGAGAACACTGAAGCTTTCTTT.

This clonotype was seen repeatedly, ten times or more. The V call is TRBV12-3 or TRBV12-4, the J call TRBJ1-2; D is uncertain. V was pared by 3 bases and J by 4 bases, with 6 bases between. The CDR3 consists of 12 residues. For the CDR3, the DNA is TGTGCCAGCAGTTTCTACGGCTATGGCTACACCTTC. This sequence encodes CASSFYGYGYTF.

This clonotype was detected ten times or more. The chain uses TRBV20-1 and TRBJ2-1; D gene uncertain. Germline CDR1 DFQATT, CDR2 SNEGSKA (reference sequence). This CDR3 contains 10 residues. Trimming stripped 5 bases from V and 5 bases from J, with 4 bases between. For the CDR3, the DNA is TGCAGTGCTGGAAACAATGAGCAGTTCTTC. Residues: CSAGNNEQFF.

This clonotype was observed a handful of times. This chain connects TRBV11-2 to TRBJ2-1; D may be TRBD2 (6 bases). Trimming cost V 4 bases and J 7 bases, with 14 bases left between them. Germline V CDR1 and CDR2: SGHAT, FQNNGV. This CDR3 has 14 amino acids. CDR3 residues: CASSYPPRENEQFF. In DNA, the CDR3 is TGTGCCAGCAGCTATCCCCCCCGGGAGAATGAGCAGTTCTTC.

The V gene is TRBV7-9, the J gene TRBJ2-7, with TRBD1 matching over 7 bases. The ends lost 5 bases at V and 3 bases at J; junction bases unmatched: 7. The germline CDR1 and CDR2 sequences are SEHNR and FQNEAQ (reference sequence). The CDR3 spans 14 residues. The CDR3, as DNA: TGTGCCAGCAGCCCCCGCGACAGGGTCTACGAGCAGTACTTC. Translating it yields CASSPRDRVYEQYF.

This clonotype was seen more than once but under ten times. The V call is TRBV21-1, the J call TRBJ1-3; the table gives TRBD1 as D, unverified against the DNA. TRBV21-1 corresponds to a pseudogene. CDR3 length: 15 residues. The chain's CDR3 is CASSTSPGSRNTIYF. In DNA, the CDR3 is TGTGCCAGCAGCACTTCGCCCGGGTCTCGAAACACCATATATTTT.

The chain uses TRBV2 and TRBJ2-7; the D gene is possibly TRBD2 (5 bases). Germline V gene lookup returns CDR1 SNHLY and CDR2 FYNNEI. The V gene lost 4 bases and the J gene lost 2 bases, with 6 bases spanning the gap. The CDR3 loop spans 12 amino acids. The CDR3 DNA follows: TGTGCCAGCAGTGCCGGGGCCTACGAGCAGTACTTC. It is translated as CASSAGAYEQYF.

This clonotype was detected only a few times. V usage is TRBV5-5 and J usage is TRBJ1-1; 7 bases are a match to TRBD1. CDR3 length equals 15 residues. J lost 2 bases, V lost 3 bases, and 7 bases had no gene match. The germline V gene encodes CDR1 SGHKS and CDR2 YYEKEE (reference sequence). The DNA of the CDR3 is TGTGCCAGCAGCTCCCGACAGGGCCTTAACACTGAAGCTTTCTTT. Amino acid sequence: CASSSRQGLNTEAFF. Variable domain in full (rest from reference TRBV5-5 and TRBJ1-1): DAGVTQSPTHLIKTRGQQVTLRCSPISGHKSVSWYQQVLGQGPQFIFQYYEKEERGRGNFPDRFSARQFPNYSSELNVNALLLGDSALYLCASSSRQGLNTEAFFGQGTRLTVV.

J is TRBJ1-1 and V is TRBV7-9, with D possibly matching TRBD1 (6 bases). CDR1 and CDR2 (germline): SEHNR, FQNEAQ (reference sequence). The CDR3 extends over 16 amino acids. V dropped 7 bases and J dropped 3 bases, with 21 bases sitting between them. In DNA form, the CDR3 reads TGTGCCAGCACCGCAACAACAGGGTTTACTTACACTGAAGCTTTCTTT. Translating it yields CASTATTGFTYTEAFF.

This chain uses TRBV5-4 with TRBJ1-6; D gene ambiguous. V was pared by 2 bases and J by 10 bases, with 10 bases between. The CDR3 covers 13 residues. Germline loops: CDR1 SGHNT, CDR2 YYREEE (reference sequence). The CDR3 here is CASSFSRDSPLHF. CDR3 nucleotides: TGTGCCAGCAGCTTCAGCCGAGACTCACCCCTCCACTTT.